This T cell receptor beta chain was sequenced in a study of T cells in women clearing cervical HPV infection listed by TCRdb under 2018. Study-level background: The cases were 20 to 25 women with histologically confirmed HPV16-related CIN3 or worse, and 2 of these cases were invasive cancers. As quality controls, five blinded duplicates were added to each group, bringing the total to approximately 60 samples made up of about 50 participants and some 10 replicates. Blood from cases was drawn at the visit where the lesion was first identified, while blood from controls was drawn once the infection was no longer detected. In the parent cohort, 10,049 women aged 18 or older were enrolled in Guanacaste, Costa Rica, during 1993 to 1994 and then followed for less than nine years. For cases, a median interval of about 150 days, with an interquartile range of roughly 80 to 210 days, was observed between lesion detection and blood sampling. Cases and controls were matched on year of sample collection and on age within five years. Nested within Costa Rica's Guanacaste HPV Natural History Study, an exploratory proof-of-principle case-control study compared TCR repertoires across cervical HPV16 outcomes. Cases had a median age of about 35 years and controls had a median age of 38, with no significant differences in baseline characteristics. Because only a few women had HLA typing data, the possibility that HLA type acted as a confounder could not be ruled out. The controls were 25 women whose single incident HPV16 infection cleared within 12 months with no development of precancer or cancer.

Worth noting for this clone: What this receptor recognizes is not known. The read gets to within 3 residues of the CDR3 end, and the germline J gene fills in the rest.

Study-level results and caveats: The cross-sectional design could not show whether associations preceded infection or resulted from it; effector/memory subsets and HPV-specific T cells were not isolated. Significantly higher TCR repertoire richness was observed in CIN3+ cases than in controls across sequencing depths, whereas no difference in evenness was found. Cases had lower TRBV6-7 relative abundance than controls (around 0.11% versus 0.15%; Bonferroni P = 0.0008). Because the number of T cells in each sample was unknown, differences in richness could reflect differing T-cell content rather than repertoire biology. Random forest classifiers that combined richness and V gene abundances separated cases from controls with an estimated AUC of around 0.83.

Every participant had a single incident cervical HPV16 infection, and prevalent HPV16 infections were excluded. Cervical HPV DNA was detected with MY09/MY11 PCR, and genotyping was done with dot-blot hybridization. Approximately 15 mL of heparinized blood was centrifuged, after which the buffy coat was aliquoted, frozen at -30 degrees C, and then stored at -80 degrees C. QIAGEN kits were used to extract genomic DNA from the buffy coat specimens. V and J lose 6 bases and 3 bases, and a span of 18 bases separates them. CDR3 length: 16 amino acids, cysteine to phenylalanine. Only the CDR3 bases that were read are kept: 39 of them, in frame from base 1. CDR1 is given as SNHLY and CDR2 as FYNNEI, both from the germline V gene. TCR beta CDR3 regions were amplified by multiplex PCR from an average of roughly 1.3 ug genomic DNA per sample using the immunoSEQ assay. To correct primer bias, the assay used a complete synthetic TCR repertoire to set an amplification baseline. The amplicons were sequenced using the Illumina platform. For the original study's pipeline: Error correction of the sequences involved clustering with frequency ratios plus a modified nearest-neighbor algorithm, after which the sequences were analyzed in the immunoSEQ Analyzer using IMGT gene definitions. At each rarefaction depth, TCR richness and evenness were averaged across 20 rarefaction repeats, and samples with fewer sequences than that depth were excluded. Relative abundances of V, D and J genes were compared between groups using Wilcoxon rank sum tests, with FDR correction applied. In the blinded duplicates, the intraclass correlation was over 95% for TCR richness and averaged about 79% across 66 gene segments. TCRdb took over this immuneACCESS table, retaining in-frame rearrangements with V and J assigned. Such tables are incomplete; in checked studies, under half of the missing clones stem from an unresolved V gene, and the remainder is unexplained. That table gives V, J and clone size, and the DNA gave D and trimming. The table for this sample lists approximately 41,000 clones. The top ten clonotypes cover 7% to 9.5% of the sample.

Here the chain combines TRBV2 and TRBJ1-5; TRBD1 is a possible D gene, resting on 6 matching bases. This TCR was recovered from a woman aged 18-69 years with a cervical HPV16 infection that either progressed to CIN3+ or cleared (not recorded which). Source material: blood buffy coat. The CDR3 bases that were read are TGTGCCAGCAGCGCTACCACTGACAGGATCAATCAGCCC. Its protein is CASSATTDRINQP. The whole CDR3 sequence reads CASSATTDRINQPQHF.